Each of the 24 T cell receptor beta chains below was sequenced from the same sample in a study of Graves' ophthalmopathy and Graves' hyperthyroidism. Amplifying from RNA transcripts, the study obtained TCR beta CDR3 regions. Investigators did first-round RT-PCR with HTBI primers, then second-round multiplex PCR. TCRdb reanalysed the multiplex PCR reads using MiXCR and keeps one entry per CDR3 protein. Here the sample spans 500,000 to 700,000 distinct CDR3 sequences, around a fifth being singletons. The sequenced sample was peripheral blood. These receptors all come from a woman between 18 and 29 years old with stable Graves' hyperthyroidism. Some clones in this sample may be carry-over from other donors' samples.

This clonotype was found many times. The rearrangement joins TRBV29-1 to TRBJ2-5; 8 bases fit TRBD1. The germline gives CDR1 SQVTM, CDR2 ANQGSEA. V lost 2 bases to trimming and J lost 5 bases; unmatched junction nucleotides: 4. CDR3 length: 13 amino acids. The DNA of the CDR3 is TGCAGCGTTGAACCCTGGACAGGGGAGACCCAGTACTTC. As protein: CSVEPWTGETQYF.

This chain connects TRBV19 to TRBJ2-5; 8 bases map to TRBD1. CDR1 is LNHDA and CDR2 is SQIVND in the germline V gene (reference sequence). The CDR3 spans 15 residues. V lost 2 bases and J lost 3; bases outside the gene matches: 5. The CDR3 sequence: CASSIQGAAEETQYF. DNA of the CDR3: TGTGCCAGTAGTATACAGGGGGCTGCCGAAGAGACCCAGTACTTC.

The chain carries TRBV28 and TRBJ1-2; a weak D match, TRBD1 (5 bases). The CDR3 contains 12 residues. Germline V gene sequence: CDR1 MDHEN, CDR2 SYDVKM. This chain's CDR3 is CSCRPGREGYTF. CDR3 DNA: TGTTCCTGCAGACCGGGACGAGAGGGCTACACCTTC.

This rearrangement joins TRBV30 to TRBJ2-4; D not certain. The germline V gene has CDR1 GTSNPN and CDR2 SVGIG (reference sequence). V was shortened by 3 bases and J by 0 bases, with 21 bases between the two germline ends. The CDR3 spans 18 residues. The CDR3 nucleotides are TGTGCCTGGAGACCGAGACACCAGATTTTGATAGCCAAAAACATTCAGTACTTC. This gives the protein CAWRPRHQILIAKNIQYF.

In this sample, this clonotype turned up many times. The chain carries TRBV20-1 and TRBJ1-1; 8 bases agree with TRBD1. This CDR3 has 14 amino acids. CDR1 and CDR2 (germline): DFQATT, SNEGSKA (reference sequence). J lost 3 bases, V lost 4 bases, and 7 bases had no gene match. In nucleotides, the CDR3 is TGCAGTGCTACCTCAGGGGGCCAGGACACTGAAGCTTTCTTT. Translating gives CSATSGGQDTEAFF.

This clonotype was picked up many times. The chain has TRBV7-9 and TRBJ1-2, with 8 bases aligning to TRBD1. Germline assignment: CDR1 SEHNR and CDR2 FQNEAQ (reference sequence). CDR3 length equals 15 residues. With V trimmed by 5 bases and J by 0 bases, 5 bases remained unmatched. CDR3 in amino acids: CASSLQGDSNYGYTF. For the CDR3, the DNA is TGTGCCAGCAGCCTACAGGGGGACTCTAACTATGGCTACACCTTC.

In its sample, this clonotype was seen many times. This chain uses TRBV20-1 with TRBJ2-5, with D possibly called TRBD1 or TRBD2 (5 bases each). The CDR3 runs 13 residues. Germline lookup yields CDR1 DFQATT and CDR2 SNEGSKA (reference sequence). V was shortened by 2 bases and J by 1 base, with 8 bases between the two germline ends. The chain's CDR3 is CSARWDLQETQYF. The CDR3 DNA is TGCAGTGCTAGATGGGACCTCCAAGAGACCCAGTACTTC.

In its sample, this clonotype was seen many times. This chain uses TRBV30 with TRBJ2-7; D gene unclear. Trimming removed 2 bases from V and 3 bases from J, with 8 bases in between. The CDR3 covers 12 residues. CDR1 and CDR2 (germline): GTSNPN, SVGIG (reference sequence). CDR3 sequence: CAWSRGNYEQYF. Here the CDR3 DNA reads TGTGCCTGGAGTAGAGGAAACTACGAGCAGTACTTC.

This clonotype was detected many times. This rearrangement joins TRBV9 to TRBJ1-5, with D uncertain. V was clipped by 3 bases and J by 1 base, with 8 bases between them. The CDR3 covers 14 residues. Looked up from germline, CDR1 is SGDLS and CDR2 is YYNGEE. The CDR3 loop is CASSEDDSNQPQHF. CDR3 in DNA: TGTGCCAGCAGCGAGGACGACAGCAATCAGCCCCAGCATTTT.

This clonotype was observed many times. The rearrangement links TRBV27 to TRBJ2-7, with 7 bases identical to TRBD1. Trimming at V came to 6 bases and at J to 5 bases, leaving 10 bases not matched to a gene. This CDR3 has 14 amino acids. Germline CDR1 is MNHEY and CDR2 is SMNVEV (reference sequence). CDR3 region: CASSEETGINEQYF. Written as DNA, the CDR3 is TGTGCCAGCAGCGAAGAGACAGGGATCAACGAGCAGTACTTC.

This clonotype was counted ten times or more. This rearrangement joins TRBV10-2 to TRBJ2-7, with 11 bases aligning to TRBD2. The CDR3 consists of 14 residues. CDR1 and CDR2 from the germline V gene are WSHSY and SAAADI. The J segment lost 3 bases and the V segment lost 7 bases, leaving 5 bases of the junction unmatched. The CDR3 region has the DNA TGCGCCAGCACCCCCGGGACTAGCGGCTACGAGCAGTACTTC. Protein: CASTPGTSGYEQYF.

This clonotype was seen many times. The CDR3 DNA follows: TGCGCCAGCAGCCAAGATTTTCAGGGGGCTTCTGAAGCTTTCTTT. Residues: CASSQDFQGASEAFF. The chain has TRBV4-1 and TRBJ1-1; TRBD1 agrees at 8 bases. Unmatched junction bases numbered 6, after V lost 0 bases and J lost 6 bases. Germline V lookup: CDR1 MGHRA, CDR2 YSYEKL. This CDR3 is built from 15 residues.

The gene calls are TRBV20-1 and TRBJ1-6; TRBD1 is a possible D gene (6 bases). There are 15 residues in the CDR3. Trimming pared 5 bases from V and 10 bases from J, leaving 21 bases between. The V gene's germline CDR1 is DFQATT and CDR2 SNEGSKA (reference sequence). CDR3 loop: CSAPNLQGLPSPLHF. CDR3 DNA sequence: TGCAGTGCTCCGAACCTACAGGGACTGCCCTCACCCCTCCACTTT.

This clonotype was seen repeatedly, ten times or more. The V call is TRBV2, the J call TRBJ2-7, with a possible D match to TRBD2 (6 bases). Germline loops: CDR1 SNHLY, CDR2 FYNNEI. The V gene lost 7 bases and the J gene lost 1 base, with 11 bases spanning the gap. The CDR3 has 13 amino acids. CDR3 protein: CASISGLSYEQYF. CDR3 bases: TGTGCCAGCATCAGCGGGCTTTCCTACGAGCAGTACTTC.

This clonotype was counted ten times or more. The rearrangement links TRBV3-1 to TRBJ2-5, with unresolved D. CDR3 size: 17 residues. CDR1 LGHDT and CDR2 YNNKEL come from the germline V gene (reference sequence). Trimming cost V 4 bases and J 1 base, with 19 bases left between them. For the CDR3, the DNA is TGTGCCAGCAGCCCCCGCCTGGAAGTAGATTTCCAAGAGACCCAGTACTTC. Translation gives CASSPRLEVDFQETQYF.

This chain links TRBV6-1 with TRBJ1-1; D might be TRBD1 (6 bases). Trimming left V 8 bases short and J 0 bases short, with 16 bases between. CDR3 length equals 15 residues. The germline V gene has CDR1 MNHNS and CDR2 SASEGT. The CDR3 spells CASWPGQYMNTEAFF. The CDR3 DNA is TGTGCCAGCTGGCCTGGACAGTACATGAACACTGAAGCTTTCTTT.

This clonotype appeared many times. The CDR3 here is CSAHPGRGQTEAFF. The CDR3 DNA is TGCAGTGCGCACCCCGGCAGGGGGCAAACTGAAGCTTTCTTT. The chain joins TRBV20-1 to TRBJ1-1; the match to TRBD1 covers 8 bases. Germline loops: CDR1 DFQATT, CDR2 SNEGSKA (reference sequence). Trimming removed 6 bases from V and 5 bases from J; junction bases left unmatched: 11. The CDR3 has 14 residues.

This clonotype was picked up many times. This chain uses TRBV20-1 with TRBJ2-4, with D perhaps given as TRBD1 or TRBD2 (6 bases each). Germline values: CDR1 DFQATT, CDR2 SNEGSKA (reference sequence). CDR3 length: 14 amino acids. V shed 3 bases and J shed 9 bases, with 18 bases lying between them. CDR3 region: CSASGGGVSGIQYF. The CDR3, as DNA: TGCAGTGCTAGTGGGGGCGGGGTGTCGGGCATTCAGTACTTC.

This clonotype was recorded many times. The CDR3 spells CATSSRTVSRGYTF. CDR3 bases: TGTGCCACCAGCTCCCGGACAGTATCTAGGGGCTACACCTTC. This sequence joins TRBV15 and TRBJ1-2; tentatively, D is TRBD1 (6 bases). Trimming removed 5 bases at V and 8 bases at J, with 18 bases between. Germline V gene sequence: CDR1 LNHNV, CDR2 YYDKDF (reference sequence). This CDR3 is 14 amino acids long.

This clonotype was counted many times. This chain connects TRBV6-5 to TRBJ1-3; 8 bases line up with TRBD1. In germline, CDR1 is MNHEY, CDR2 SVGAGI. The CDR3 runs to 12 residues. Losses at the gene ends were 5 bases for V and 13 bases for J; bases not matched to a gene: 7. The chain's CDR3 is CASSNNRGKIYF. The CDR3 nucleotides read TGTGCCAGCAGTAACAACAGGGGGAAAATATATTTT.

This clonotype was counted between two and nine times. The chain links TRBV2 to TRBJ2-7; D may match TRBD1 or TRBD2 (7 bases each). This CDR3 comprises 12 residues. Germline V gene data show CDR1 as SNHLY and CDR2 as FYNNEI. Deletions cut 3 bases from V and 7 bases from J, with 10 bases between. The CDR3 DNA is TGTGCCAGCAGTGACAGGGGGGGGGAGCAGTACTTC. Translated, it gives CASSDRGGEQYF.

This clonotype has just a few counts. V usage is TRBV28 and J usage is TRBJ2-7, with D uncertain. CDR3 size: 16 residues. V gave up 4 bases and J gave up 3 bases, with 19 bases separating them. Germline V gives CDR1 MDHEN, CDR2 SYDVKM. The CDR3 sequence is CASSWWTKGTSYEQYF. In nucleotides, the CDR3 is TGTGCCAGCAGTTGGTGGACGAAAGGAACCAGCTACGAGCAGTACTTC.

This clonotype was seen many times. This chain connects TRBV6-1 to TRBJ2-7, with no clear D. CDR3 size: 12 residues. V was shortened by 0 bases and J by 2 bases, with 2 bases between the two germline ends. In germline, CDR1 is MNHNS, CDR2 SASEGT. The CDR3, as DNA: TGTGCCAGCAGTGAAGCGACCTACGAGCAGTACTTC. Translating it yields CASSEATYEQYF.

V usage is TRBV6-4 and J usage is TRBJ1-5; 8 bases map to TRBD1. V lost 6 bases, J lost 10 bases, and 23 bases stayed unmatched. Per germline, CDR1 MRHNA and CDR2 SNTAGT. The CDR3 covers 18 residues. The CDR3: CASRDPRGQARARSPQHF. CDR3 in DNA: TGTGCCAGCAGGGACCCCCGGGGACAGGCGCGGGCTAGGAGTCCCCAGCATTTT.